Below, 26 T cell receptor beta chains from the same sample are listed, as sequenced in a study of T cell responses to AZD1222 COVID-19 vaccine. Libraries were prepared by immunoSEQ multiplex PCR; TCRdb keeps only in-frame clonotypes and omits some of them. This sample has around 120,000 clones, with roughly 90% found just once. The material was peripheral blood, obtained on day 0 of AZD1222 vaccination. These receptors came from an adult in good health.

This clone appeared a single time. This sequence joins TRBV6-6 and TRBJ2-7; D may be TRBD2 (6 bases). V gave up 6 bases and J gave up 6 bases, with 12 bases separating them. This CDR3 is built from 12 residues. The germline V gene encodes CDR1 MNHNY and CDR2 SVGAGI (reference sequence). The CDR3 nucleotides are TGTGCCAGCAGCCTGGGGGGTCCCGAGCAGTACTTC. Protein sequence: CASSLGGPEQYF.

This chain links TRBV3-1 (or the pseudogene TRBV3-2) with TRBJ1-2; unclear D gene. V was trimmed by 4 bases and J by 8 bases, leaving 11 bases between them. CDR3 length: 12 amino acids. Germline V gives CDR1 LGHDT, CDR2 YNNKEL (reference sequence). CDR3 nucleotide sequence: TGTGCCAGCAGCCCAGCATATGGGGGCTACACCTTC. Its translation: CASSPAYGGYTF.

The chain employs TRBV7-9 and TRBJ2-7; perhaps TRBD2 as D (5 bases). V was pared by 5 bases and J by 5 bases, with 16 bases between. The germline V gene encodes CDR1 SEHNR and CDR2 FQNEAQ (reference sequence). The CDR3 loop spans 14 amino acids. The CDR3, as DNA: TGTGCCAGCAGCCCACACCTCGGGGAAGACGAGCAGTACTTC. Translated, it gives CASSPHLGEDEQYF.

This sequence joins TRBV6-5 and TRBJ1-3; D call uncertain. V shed 6 bases and J shed 0 bases, with 12 bases lying between them. The CDR3 is 15 residues long. CDR1 and CDR2 from the germline V gene are MNHEY and SVGAGI. The CDR3 loop is CASRSPGGSGNTIYF. As DNA, the CDR3 is TGTGCCAGCAGATCCCCCGGCGGCTCTGGAAACACCATATATTTT.

This clone was detected only once. CDR3 nucleotide sequence: TGTGCCAGCAGCCCGGACAGGGGTGGTGAAAAACTGTTTTTT. Translating gives CASSPDRGGEKLFF. V is TRBV6-5 and J is TRBJ1-4, with TRBD1 matching over 9 bases. Germline CDR1 and CDR2: MNHEY and SVGAGI. The CDR3 sequence is 14 residues long. Germline trimming cut 6 bases from V and 7 bases from J; bases unmatched to any gene: 6.

There are a few counts of this clone. The V call is TRBV15, the J call TRBJ1-2; possible D gene TRBD1, 5 bases. The ends were cut back, 1 base at V and 6 bases at J, with 12 bases in the middle. This CDR3 contains 14 residues. CDR1 is LNHNV and CDR2 is YYDKDF in the germline V gene (reference sequence). CDR3: CATSRVGGSDGYTF. In DNA form, the CDR3 reads TGTGCCACCAGCAGAGTCGGGGGATCGGATGGCTACACCTTC. The full variable domain, completed using reference TRBV15 and TRBJ1-2, is DAMVIQNPRYQVTQFGKPVTLSCSQTLNHNVMYWYQQKSSQAPKLLFHYYDKDFNNEADTPDNFQSRRPNTSFCFLDIRSPGLGDTAMYLCATSRVGGSDGYTFGSGTRLTVV.

The chain uses TRBV2 and TRBJ2-1; 10 bases line up with TRBD1. Germline V gene lookup returns CDR1 SNHLY and CDR2 FYNNEI. The junction had 3 bases not matched to a gene; V was cut back by 6 bases and J by 4 bases. The CDR3 has 14 residues. The chain's CDR3 is CASRRDRGYNEQFF. CDR3 DNA: TGTGCCAGCAGGAGGGACAGGGGTTACAATGAGCAGTTCTTC.

This chain joins TRBV27 and TRBJ2-7; no clear D gene. CDR1 MNHEY and CDR2 SMNVEV come from the germline V gene (reference sequence). This CDR3 is 12 amino acids long. The CDR3 coding sequence is TGTCGGCCCCTTCCCGGGTCCTACGAGCAGTACTTC. Amino acids: CRPLPGSYEQYF.

The V and J genes are TRBV2 and TRBJ1-4; 9 nucleotides line up with TRBD1. CDR1 is SNHLY, CDR2 FYNNEI, per germline. Germline trimming cut 4 bases from V and 8 bases from J; bases unmatched to any gene: 8. The CDR3 loop spans 15 amino acids. CDR3 DNA sequence: TGTGCCAGCAGTGTACTTGGGACAGGGTCCGAAAAACTGTTTTTT. This codes for CASSVLGTGSEKLFF.

By sample share, this clone is medium-sized. The rearrangement uses TRBV7-6 and TRBJ2-7, with a possible D match to TRBD1 (6 bases). V was trimmed by 1 base and J by 7 bases, leaving 14 bases between them. The CDR3 is made up of 14 amino acids. Germline V gene lookup returns CDR1 SGHVS and CDR2 FNYEAQ. The CDR3, as DNA: TGTGCCAGCAGCTTAGGCCAGGGGTGGTGGGAGCAGTACTTC. It is translated as CASSLGQGWWEQYF. The full variable domain, its missing parts supplied by reference TRBV7-6 and TRBJ2-7, is GAGVSQSPRYKVTKRGQDVALRCDPISGHVSLYWYRQALGQGPEFLTYFNYEAQQDKSGLPNDRFSAERPEGSISTLTIQRTEQRDSAMYRCASSLGQGWWEQYFGPGTRLTVT.

This clone has only a few counts. The chain carries TRBV2 and TRBJ2-1; TRBD1 matches 9 bases. CDR1 SNHLY and CDR2 FYNNEI come from the germline V gene. This CDR3 region has 15 residues. V was clipped by 7 bases and J by 6 bases; unmatched bases: 10. Here the CDR3 DNA reads TGTGCCAGCACCCCCGGGACAGGGTTTGTCAATGAGCAGTTCTTC. This gives the protein CASTPGTGFVNEQFF.

The rearrangement joins TRBV7-2 to TRBJ1-3, with unresolved D. V lost 6 bases and J lost 2, with 5 bases in between. The length of the CDR3 is 12 residues. From germline, CDR1 is SGHTA and CDR2 FQGNSA. The DNA of the CDR3 is TGTGCCAGCAGTCGCGCTGGAAACACCATATATTTT. This encodes CASSRAGNTIYF.

This chain uses TRBV27 with TRBJ2-5; possible D gene TRBD1, 6 bases. Germline CDR1 is MNHEY and CDR2 is SMNVEV (reference sequence). The CDR3 covers 14 residues. V lost 4 bases and J lost 0, with 9 bases in between. The chain's CDR3 is CASSSDSYQETQYF. The CDR3 DNA reads TGTGCCAGCAGTTCGGACAGCTACCAAGAGACCCAGTACTTC.

This clone was recorded only once. This chain joins TRBV4-1 and TRBJ2-7; D gene ambiguous. This CDR3 is built from 13 residues. From germline, CDR1 is MGHRA and CDR2 YSYEKL. V lost 1 base and J 5 bases, leaving 9 bases between the germline ends. For the CDR3, the DNA is TGCGCCAGCAGCCAAGCCCCCTTGGACGAGCAGTACTTC. It translates to CASSQAPLDEQYF.

CDR3 nucleotide sequence: TGTGCCAGCAGCTTTACAGAGATTACCTACGAGCAGTACTTC. This sequence encodes CASSFTEITYEQYF. The V and J genes are TRBV11-2 and TRBJ2-7; no clear D gene. CDR1 is SGHAT and CDR2 is FQNNGV in the germline V gene. Trimming removed 3 bases at V and 2 bases at J, with 11 bases between. This CDR3 region has 14 residues.

This clone was seen only a few times. The V and J genes are TRBV27 and TRBJ2-7; D remains unclear. Germline CDR1 MNHEY, CDR2 SMNVEV (reference sequence). The CDR3 loop spans 12 amino acids. The V end lost 6 bases, the J end lost 0 bases, and 6 bases lay between the germline ends. DNA for the CDR3: TGTGCCAGCAGCAGAAACTCCTACGAGCAGTACTTC. As protein: CASSRNSYEQYF.

The V gene is TRBV7-9, the J gene TRBJ1-4, with D maybe TRBD1 (5 bases). The CDR3 is made up of 13 amino acids. The V gene lost 5 bases and the J gene lost 13 bases, with 17 bases spanning the gap. Germline values: CDR1 SEHNR, CDR2 FQNEAQ (reference sequence). The CDR3 region has the DNA TGTGCCAGCAGCCAATGGGGGGGGTTCCGACTGTTTTTT. Translation: CASSQWGGFRLFF.

The chain carries TRBV2 and TRBJ1-2, with D uncertain. Germline assignment: CDR1 SNHLY and CDR2 FYNNEI. The CDR3 is made up of 14 amino acids. Trimming took off 6 bases at V and 8 bases at J, with 19 bases between the two ends. CDR3 in DNA: TGTGCCAGCAGAGTAGACCTCAATCCCAAGGGCTACACCTTC. This codes for CASRVDLNPKGYTF.

This chain links TRBV6-4 with TRBJ1-1, with D hard to call. From germline, CDR1 is MRHNA and CDR2 SNTAGT. CDR3 length: 14 residues. The germline V and J ends were trimmed by 5 bases and 4 bases, with 14 bases remaining between them. CDR3 bases: TGTGCCAGCAGTATCTCTGGGGATGGCACTGAAGCTTTCTTT. It translates to CASSISGDGTEAFF.

This clone was counted once. CDR3 region: CASADRRYNEQFF. The CDR3 DNA reads TGTGCCAGTGCGGACAGGAGATACAATGAGCAGTTCTTC. V and J are TRBV19 and TRBJ2-1, with 7 bases fitting TRBD1. Trimming took 8 bases from V and 4 from J; bases not matched to a gene: 5. The germline gives CDR1 LNHDA, CDR2 SQIVND (reference sequence). This CDR3 has 13 amino acids.

The genes are TRBV27 and TRBJ1-2, with D possibly TRBD1 on 6 matching bases. Looked up from germline, CDR1 is MNHEY and CDR2 is SMNVEV (reference sequence). The CDR3 is 15 residues long. V was clipped by 5 bases and J by 0 bases, with 13 bases between them. The CDR3 sequence is CASSGGRPANYGYTF. For the CDR3, the DNA is TGTGCCAGCAGTGGGGGCAGGCCAGCTAACTATGGCTACACCTTC.

This sequence joins TRBV1 and TRBJ1-5. TRBV1 is designated a pseudogene. The CDR3 totals 16 residues. The chain's CDR3 is CTSRPIGGYSNQPQHF. The CDR3 region has the DNA TGCACCAGCAGACCCATCGGGGGGTATAGCAATCAGCCCCAGCATTTT.

The chain carries TRBV12-3 or TRBV12-4 and TRBJ1-1; D possibly corresponds to TRBD1 (5 bases). There are 13 residues in the CDR3. Trimming took off 1 base at V and 5 bases at J, with 8 bases between the two ends. The CDR3 reads CASSLGGPTEAFF. DNA for the CDR3: TGTGCCAGCAGTTTAGGGGGACCTACTGAAGCTTTCTTT.

The chain carries TRBV18 and TRBJ2-7, with TRBD2 as a possible D gene (5 bases). The CDR3 spans 13 residues. The V end lost 3 bases, the J end lost 5 bases, and 11 bases lay between the germline ends. CDR1 is KGHSH, CDR2 LQKENI, per germline. CDR3 nucleotides: TGTGCCAGCTCACCTCCTAGCATCCACGAGCAGTACTTC. This gives the protein CASSPPSIHEQYF.

This clone came up once. The chain has TRBV6-5 and TRBJ1-1; 8 nucleotides match TRBD1. The V and J ends lost 5 bases and 0 bases, in that order; junction bases with no gene match: 2. This CDR3 spans 14 amino acids. Per the germline V gene, CDR1 is MNHEY and CDR2 is SVGAGI. The CDR3 region has the DNA TGTGCCAGCAGTACGGGACAGGTGAACACTGAAGCTTTCTTT. This encodes CASSTGQVNTEAFF.

This clone came up a few times. V and J are TRBV19 and TRBJ1-4; a possible D gene is TRBD1 (5 bases). Trimming left V 4 bases short and J 4 bases short, with 13 bases between. CDR1 LNHDA and CDR2 SQIVND come from the germline V gene (reference sequence). The CDR3 length is 15 residues. CDR3 loop: CASSTLDSGNEKLFF. The CDR3 DNA follows: TGTGCCAGTAGTACCCTAGACAGTGGTAATGAAAAACTGTTTTTT.